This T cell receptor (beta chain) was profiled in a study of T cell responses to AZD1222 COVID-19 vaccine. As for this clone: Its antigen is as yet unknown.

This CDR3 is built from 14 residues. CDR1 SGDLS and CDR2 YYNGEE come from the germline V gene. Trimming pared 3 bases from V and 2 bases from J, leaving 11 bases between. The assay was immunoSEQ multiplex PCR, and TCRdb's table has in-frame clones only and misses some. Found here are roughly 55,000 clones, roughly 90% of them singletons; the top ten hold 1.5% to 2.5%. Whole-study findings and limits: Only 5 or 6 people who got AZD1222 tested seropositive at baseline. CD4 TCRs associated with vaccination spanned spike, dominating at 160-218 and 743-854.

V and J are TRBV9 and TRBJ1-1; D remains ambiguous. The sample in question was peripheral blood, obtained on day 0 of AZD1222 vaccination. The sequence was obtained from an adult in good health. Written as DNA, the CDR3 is TGTGCCAGCAGCGGAGGGTACTTTAACACTGAAGCTTTCTTT. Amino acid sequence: CASSGGYFNTEAFF. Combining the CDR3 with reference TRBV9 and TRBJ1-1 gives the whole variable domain DSGVTQTPKHLITATGQRVTLRCSPRSGDLSVYWYQQSLDQGLQFLIQYYNGEERAKGNILERFSAQQFPDLHSELNLSSLELGDSALYFCASSGGYFNTEAFFGQGTRLTVV.